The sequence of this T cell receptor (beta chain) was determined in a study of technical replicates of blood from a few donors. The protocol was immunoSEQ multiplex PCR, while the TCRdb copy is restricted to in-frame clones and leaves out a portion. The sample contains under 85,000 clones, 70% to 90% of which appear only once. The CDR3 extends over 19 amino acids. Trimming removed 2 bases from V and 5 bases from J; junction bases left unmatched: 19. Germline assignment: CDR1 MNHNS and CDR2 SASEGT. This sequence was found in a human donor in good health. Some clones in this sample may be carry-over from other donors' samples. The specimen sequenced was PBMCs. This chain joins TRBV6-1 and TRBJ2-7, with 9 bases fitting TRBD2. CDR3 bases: TGTGCCAGCAGTGAACAAGCTAGCGGGGTGGGTCGCCGCGGGAACGAGCAGTACTTC. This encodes CASSEQASGVGRRGNEQYF.